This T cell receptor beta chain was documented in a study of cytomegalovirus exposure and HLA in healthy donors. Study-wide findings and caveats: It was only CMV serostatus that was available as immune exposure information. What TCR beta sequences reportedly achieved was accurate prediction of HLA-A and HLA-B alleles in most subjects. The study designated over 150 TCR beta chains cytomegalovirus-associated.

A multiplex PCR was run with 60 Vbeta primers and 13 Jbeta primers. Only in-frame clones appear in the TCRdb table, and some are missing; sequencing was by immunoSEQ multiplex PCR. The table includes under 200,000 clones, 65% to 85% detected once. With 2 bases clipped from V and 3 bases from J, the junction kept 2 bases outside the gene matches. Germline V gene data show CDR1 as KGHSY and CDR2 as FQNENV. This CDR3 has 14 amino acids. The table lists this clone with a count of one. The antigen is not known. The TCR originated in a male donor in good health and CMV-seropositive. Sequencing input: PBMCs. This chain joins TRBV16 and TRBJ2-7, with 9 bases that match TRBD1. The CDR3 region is CASSQGTGYYEQYF. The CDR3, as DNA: TGTGCCAGCAGCCAAGGGACAGGGTACTACGAGCAGTACTTC.